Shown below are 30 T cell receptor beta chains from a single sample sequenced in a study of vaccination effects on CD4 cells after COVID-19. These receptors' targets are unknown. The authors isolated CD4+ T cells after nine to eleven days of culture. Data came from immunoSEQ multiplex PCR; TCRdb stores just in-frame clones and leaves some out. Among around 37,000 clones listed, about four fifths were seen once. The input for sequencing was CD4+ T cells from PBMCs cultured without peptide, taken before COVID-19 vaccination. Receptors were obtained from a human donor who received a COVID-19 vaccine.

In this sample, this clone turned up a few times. The CDR3 nucleotides are TGTGCCAGCAGGACTGGGGACAGGATTGGCAATCAGCCCCAGCATTTT. Translating it yields CASRTGDRIGNQPQHF. The chain is built from TRBV28 and TRBJ1-5; 8 bases map to TRBD1. With 6 bases clipped from V and 2 bases from J, the junction kept 9 bases outside the gene matches. CDR3 length equals 16 residues. Per the germline V gene, CDR1 is MDHEN and CDR2 is SYDVKM.

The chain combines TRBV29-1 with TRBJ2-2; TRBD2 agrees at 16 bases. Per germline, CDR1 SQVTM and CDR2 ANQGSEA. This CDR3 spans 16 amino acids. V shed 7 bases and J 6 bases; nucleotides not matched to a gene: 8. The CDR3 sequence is CSAGTSGRAAAGELFF. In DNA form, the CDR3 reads TGCAGCGCCGGGACTAGCGGGAGGGCCGCGGCCGGGGAGCTGTTTTTT.

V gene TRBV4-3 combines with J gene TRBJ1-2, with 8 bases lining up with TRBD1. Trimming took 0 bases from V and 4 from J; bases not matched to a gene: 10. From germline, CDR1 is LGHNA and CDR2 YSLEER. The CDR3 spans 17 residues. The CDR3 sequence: CASSQDRQTGAVYGYTF. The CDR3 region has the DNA TGCGCCAGCAGCCAAGATCGGCAGACAGGGGCGGTCTATGGCTACACCTTC.

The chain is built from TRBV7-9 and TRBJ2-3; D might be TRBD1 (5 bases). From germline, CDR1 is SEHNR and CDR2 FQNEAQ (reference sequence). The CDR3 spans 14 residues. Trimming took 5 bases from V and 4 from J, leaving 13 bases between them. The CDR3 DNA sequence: TGTGCCAGCAGCATGGGGCGAGGTTCAGATACGCAGTATTTT. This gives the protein CASSMGRGSDTQYF.

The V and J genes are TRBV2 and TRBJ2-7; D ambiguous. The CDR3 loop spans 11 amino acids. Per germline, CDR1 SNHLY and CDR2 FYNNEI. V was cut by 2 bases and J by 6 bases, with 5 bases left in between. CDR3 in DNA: TGTGCCAGCAGTGAAAGAGTCGAGCAGTACTTC. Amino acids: CASSERVEQYF.

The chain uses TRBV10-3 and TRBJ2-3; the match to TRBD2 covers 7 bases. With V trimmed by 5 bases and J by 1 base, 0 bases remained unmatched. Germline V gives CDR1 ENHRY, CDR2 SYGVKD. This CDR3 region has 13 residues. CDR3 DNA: TGTGCCATCAGTAGCGGGGGCACAGATACGCAGTATTTT. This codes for CAISSGGTDTQYF.

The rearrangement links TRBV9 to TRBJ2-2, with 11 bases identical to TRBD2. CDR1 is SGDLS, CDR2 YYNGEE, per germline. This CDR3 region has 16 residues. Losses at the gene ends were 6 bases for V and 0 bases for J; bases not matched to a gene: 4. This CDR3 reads CASNPSGGPNTGELFF. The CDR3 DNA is TGTGCCAGCAATCCTAGCGGGGGGCCGAACACCGGGGAGCTGTTTTTT.

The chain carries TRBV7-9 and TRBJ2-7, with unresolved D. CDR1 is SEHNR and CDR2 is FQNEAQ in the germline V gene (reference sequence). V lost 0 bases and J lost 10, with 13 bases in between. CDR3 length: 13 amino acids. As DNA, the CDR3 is TGTGCCAGCAGCTTAGCGCCAACCCTAGGCCAGTACTTC. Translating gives CASSLAPTLGQYF. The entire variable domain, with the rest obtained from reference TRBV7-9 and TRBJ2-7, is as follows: DTGVSQNPRHKITKRGQNVTFRCDPISEHNRLYWYRQTLGQGPEFLTYFQNEAQLEKSRLLSDRFSAERPKGSFSTLEIQRTEQGDSAMYLCASSLAPTLGQYFGPGTRLTVT.

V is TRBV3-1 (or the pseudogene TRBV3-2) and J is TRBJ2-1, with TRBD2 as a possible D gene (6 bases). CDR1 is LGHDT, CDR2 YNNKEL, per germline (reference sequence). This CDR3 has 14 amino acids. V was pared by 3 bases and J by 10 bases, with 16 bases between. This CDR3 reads CASSHGLLGPEQFF. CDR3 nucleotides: TGTGCCAGCAGCCATGGACTACTCGGTCCCGAGCAGTTCTTC.

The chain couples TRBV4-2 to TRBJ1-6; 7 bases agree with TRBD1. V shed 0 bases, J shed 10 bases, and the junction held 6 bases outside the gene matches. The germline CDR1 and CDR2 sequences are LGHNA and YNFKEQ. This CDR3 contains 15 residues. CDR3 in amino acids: CASSQDEGARSPLHF. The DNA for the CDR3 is TGTGCCAGCAGCCAAGACGAGGGGGCACGGTCACCCCTCCACTTT.

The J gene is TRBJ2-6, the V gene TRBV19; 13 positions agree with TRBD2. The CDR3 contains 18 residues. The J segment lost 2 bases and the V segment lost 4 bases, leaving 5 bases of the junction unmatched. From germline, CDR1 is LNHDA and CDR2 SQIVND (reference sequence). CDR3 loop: CASSTAGLAGTGANVLTF. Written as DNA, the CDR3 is TGTGCCAGTAGTACCGCGGGACTAGCGGGGACTGGGGCCAACGTCCTGACTTTC.

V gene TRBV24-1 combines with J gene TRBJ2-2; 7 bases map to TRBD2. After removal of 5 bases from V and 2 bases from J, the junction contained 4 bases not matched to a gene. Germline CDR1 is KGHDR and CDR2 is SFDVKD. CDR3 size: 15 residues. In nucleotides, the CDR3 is TGTGCCACCAGTGCGGGGGGATCCAACACCGGGGAGCTGTTTTTT. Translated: CATSAGGSNTGELFF.

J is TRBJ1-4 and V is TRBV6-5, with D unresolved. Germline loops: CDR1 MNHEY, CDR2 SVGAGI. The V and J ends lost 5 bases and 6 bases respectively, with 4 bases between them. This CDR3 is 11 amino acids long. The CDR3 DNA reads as TGTGCCAGCAGTCATCATGAAAAACTGTTTTTT. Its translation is CASSHHEKLFF.

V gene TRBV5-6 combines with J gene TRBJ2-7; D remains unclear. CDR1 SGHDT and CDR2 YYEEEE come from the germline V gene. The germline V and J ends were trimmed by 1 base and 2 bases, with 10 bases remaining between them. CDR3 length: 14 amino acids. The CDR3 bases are TGTGCCAGCAGCTTGTCTCCCGTAACCTACGAGCAGTACTTC. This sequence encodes CASSLSPVTYEQYF.

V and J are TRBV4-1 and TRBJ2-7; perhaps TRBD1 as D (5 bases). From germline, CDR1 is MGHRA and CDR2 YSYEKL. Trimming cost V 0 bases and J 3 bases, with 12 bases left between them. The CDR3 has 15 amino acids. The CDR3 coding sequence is TGCGCCAGCAGCCAAGACAGCAGGGTCTTCTACGAGCAGTACTTC. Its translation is CASSQDSRVFYEQYF.

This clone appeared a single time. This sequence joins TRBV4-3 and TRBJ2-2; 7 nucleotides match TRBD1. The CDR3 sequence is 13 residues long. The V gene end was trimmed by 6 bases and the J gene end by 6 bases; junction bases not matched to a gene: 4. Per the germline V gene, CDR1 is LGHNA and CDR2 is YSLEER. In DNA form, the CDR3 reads TGCGCCAGCAGGCGAACAGGGGCCGGGGAGCTGTTTTTT. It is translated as CASRRTGAGELFF.

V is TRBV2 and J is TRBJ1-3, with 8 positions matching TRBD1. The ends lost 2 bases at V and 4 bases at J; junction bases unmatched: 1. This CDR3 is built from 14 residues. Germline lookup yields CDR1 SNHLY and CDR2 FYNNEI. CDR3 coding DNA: TGTGCCAGCAGTGAAAACAGGGGGGGAAACACCATATATTTT. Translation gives CASSENRGGNTIYF. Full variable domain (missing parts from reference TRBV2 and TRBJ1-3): EPEVTQTPSHQVTQMGQEVILRCVPISNHLYFYWYRQILGQKVEFLVSFYNNEISEKSEIFDDQFSVERPDGSNFTLKIRSTKLEDSAMYFCASSENRGGNTIYFGEGSWLTVV.

The CDR3 nucleotides are TGCGCCAGCAGCCCAGGGTTCAATGGCTACACCTTC. It yields the protein CASSPGFNGYTF. The gene calls are TRBV5-1 and TRBJ1-2, with D tentatively TRBD1 (5 bases). This CDR3 is built from 12 residues. V shed 4 bases and J shed 6 bases, with 10 bases lying between them. From germline, CDR1 is SGHRS and CDR2 YFSETQ.

The CDR3 DNA reads TGTGCCAGCGGCAAGACAGGGTTGAACACTGAAGCTTTCTTT. Protein: CASGKTGLNTEAFF. J is TRBJ1-1 and V is TRBV25-1, with TRBD1 matching 7 bases. Germline V gives CDR1 MGHDK, CDR2 SYGVNS. The CDR3 is 14 amino acids. With 8 bases clipped from V and 0 bases from J, the junction kept 6 bases outside the gene matches.

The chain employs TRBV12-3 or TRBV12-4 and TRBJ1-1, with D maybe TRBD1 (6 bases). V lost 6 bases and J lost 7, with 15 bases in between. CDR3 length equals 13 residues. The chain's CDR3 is CASSDGGQFEAFF. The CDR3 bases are TGTGCCAGCAGCGACGGAGGACAGTTTGAAGCTTTCTTT.

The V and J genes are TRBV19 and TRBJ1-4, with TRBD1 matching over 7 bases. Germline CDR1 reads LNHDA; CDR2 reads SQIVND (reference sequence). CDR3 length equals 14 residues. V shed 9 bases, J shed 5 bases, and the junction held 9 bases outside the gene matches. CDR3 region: CASSPGQWNEKLFF. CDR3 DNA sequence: TGTGCCAGCTCCCCGGGACAGTGGAATGAAAAACTGTTTTTT. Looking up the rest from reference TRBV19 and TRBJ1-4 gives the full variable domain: DGGITQSPKYLFRKEGQNVTLSCEQNLNHDAMYWYRQDPGQGLRLIYYSQIVNDFQKGDIAEGYSVSREKKESFPLTVTSAQKNPTAFYLCASSPGQWNEKLFFGSGTQLSVL.

As DNA, the CDR3 is TGCGCCAGCAGCTTGGATACCTCCTACGAGCAGTACTTC. This gives the protein CASSLDTSYEQYF. The chain links TRBV5-1 to TRBJ2-7; no definite D call. The CDR3 consists of 13 residues. Trimming stripped 0 bases from V and 0 bases from J, with 4 bases between. Germline-derived CDR1 and CDR2 are SGHRS and YFSETQ.

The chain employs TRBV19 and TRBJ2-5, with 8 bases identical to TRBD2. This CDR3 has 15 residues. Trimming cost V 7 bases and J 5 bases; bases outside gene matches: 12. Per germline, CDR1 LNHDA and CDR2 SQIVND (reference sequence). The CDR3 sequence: CASTSSGGREETQYF. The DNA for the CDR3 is TGTGCCAGTACCTCCTCGGGGGGGAGAGAGGAGACCCAGTACTTC.

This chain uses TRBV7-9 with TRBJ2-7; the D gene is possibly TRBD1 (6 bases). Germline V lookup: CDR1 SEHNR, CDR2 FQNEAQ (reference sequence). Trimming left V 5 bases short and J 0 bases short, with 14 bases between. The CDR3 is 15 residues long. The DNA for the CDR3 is TGTGCCAGCAGCCCAGGGGCAGGAAGCTCCTACGAGCAGTACTTC. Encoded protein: CASSPGAGSSYEQYF.

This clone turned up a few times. DNA for the CDR3: TGTGCCAGCAGTGAACCGGTGGCTTGGCAGCCCCAGCATTTT. This translates into CASSEPVAWQPQHF. V gene TRBV6-1 combines with J gene TRBJ1-5, with D uncertain. The V and J ends lost 2 bases and 7 bases respectively, with 12 bases between them. The CDR3 has 14 amino acids. Germline V gene sequence: CDR1 MNHNS, CDR2 SASEGT.

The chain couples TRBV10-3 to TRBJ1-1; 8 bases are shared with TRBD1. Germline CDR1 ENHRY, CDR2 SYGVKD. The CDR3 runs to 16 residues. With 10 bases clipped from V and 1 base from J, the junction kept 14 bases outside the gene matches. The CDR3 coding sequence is TGTGCCAGCAAGGGTACAGGGGGGTTTACGAACACTGAAGCTTTCTTT. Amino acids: CASKGTGGFTNTEAFF.

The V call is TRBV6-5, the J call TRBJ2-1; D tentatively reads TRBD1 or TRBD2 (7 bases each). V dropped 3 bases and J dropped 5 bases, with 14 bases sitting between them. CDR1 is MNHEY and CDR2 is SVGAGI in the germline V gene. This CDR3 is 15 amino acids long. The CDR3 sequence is CASSYRQGGDNEQFF. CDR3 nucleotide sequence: TGTGCCAGCAGTTATAGGCAGGGGGGGGACAATGAGCAGTTCTTC.

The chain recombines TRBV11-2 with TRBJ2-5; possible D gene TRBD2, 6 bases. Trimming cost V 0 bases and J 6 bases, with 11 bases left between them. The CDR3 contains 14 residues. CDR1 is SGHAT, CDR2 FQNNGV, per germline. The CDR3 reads CASSLERGEKTQYF. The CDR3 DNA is TGTGCCAGCAGCTTAGAACGCGGGGAAAAGACCCAGTACTTC.

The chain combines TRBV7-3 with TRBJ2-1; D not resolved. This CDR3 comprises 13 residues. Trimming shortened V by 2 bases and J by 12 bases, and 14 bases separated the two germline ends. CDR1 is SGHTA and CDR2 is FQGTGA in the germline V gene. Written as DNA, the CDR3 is TGTGCCAGCAGCTTAGGGGTCGACGACCTGCAGTTCTTC. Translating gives CASSLGVDDLQFF.

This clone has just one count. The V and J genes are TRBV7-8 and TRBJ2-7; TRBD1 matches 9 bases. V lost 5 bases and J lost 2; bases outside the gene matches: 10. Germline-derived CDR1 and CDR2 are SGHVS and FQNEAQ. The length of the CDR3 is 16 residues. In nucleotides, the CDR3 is TGTGCCAGCAGCGGGAGAGGACAGGGGCCTACCTACGAGCAGTACTTC. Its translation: CASSGRGQGPTYEQYF. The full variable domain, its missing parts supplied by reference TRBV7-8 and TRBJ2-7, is GAGVSQSPRYKVAKRGQDVALRCDPISGHVSLFWYQQALGQGPEFLTYFQNEAQLDKSGLPSDRFFAERPEGSVSTLKIQRTQQEDSAVYLCASSGRGQGPTYEQYFGPGTRLTVT.